This TCR beta chain comes out of a study of blood T cell repertoires in COVID-19. The authors' processing: Reference gene primer amplification gave nucleated cell count estimates. Method: immunoSEQ multiplex PCR; TCRdb's copy keeps in-frame clones and lacks some. V, J and clone size derive from that table, while D and trimming were established from the DNA sequence. The data show around 180,000 clones, about 85% seen once. CDR1 is SNHLY, CDR2 FYNNEI, per germline. Trimming took 5 bases from V and 4 from J, leaving 14 bases between them. This CDR3 spans 14 amino acids. The TCR was taken from a man aged 80 or over with COVID-19, enrolled during active disease. This rearrangement joins TRBV2 to TRBJ1-2, with D hard to call. Sample: peripheral blood. The CDR3: CASSLQLVGYGYTF. The CDR3 region has the DNA TGTGCCAGCAGTTTACAGTTAGTGGGCTATGGCTACACCTTC.